One T cell receptor (beta chain) is described in this entry. Its antigen is still unknown. The data stem from a study of shared clonotypes between healthy human individuals. As for the study in general: The study enrolled a couple of women and a few men aged 18 to 49. For every donor, three CD4 naive, three CD4 memory, two CD8 naive and one CD8 memory plates were used. Study-wide results and limits: Donor clonotype sharing was expected to depend on sequencing depth.

Trimming removed 7 bases at V and 4 bases at J, with 10 bases between. This CDR3 is 12 amino acids long. Per the germline V gene, CDR1 is MGHDK and CDR2 is SYGVNS. Measured with immunoSEQ multiplex PCR; TCRdb has only the in-frame clones, and not every one. The sample records about 2.4 million clones, over 85% being singletons. Sequencing was carried out using naive CD4+ T cells from PBMCs. Subset in this sample: CD45RA+ positively selected. The chain is built from TRBV25-1 and TRBJ1-2; D is ambiguous. This TCR derives from a man between 18 and 35 years old in good health. Some clones in this sample may be carry-over from other donors' samples. The CDR3 sequence is CASNAGVYGYTF. The CDR3 nucleotides are TGTGCCAGCAACGCAGGAGTCTATGGCTACACCTTC.